This TCR beta chain stems from a study of T cells in Graves' hyperthyroidism and ophthalmopathy. Authors of the study amplified TCR beta CDR3 regions from RNA transcripts. TCR CDR3 regions were first amplified by RT-PCR with HTBI primers. TCRdb re-called the multiplex PCR reads through MiXCR, storing one row per CDR3 protein. This sample carries 530,000 or so distinct CDR3 sequences, around 22% of them seen once, and the ten largest clones take about 10%. This clonotype was detected many times. What it recognizes is unknown. General study points: Most clonotypes that expanded in the thyroid above 0.001 also showed up in blood. The model made its ophthalmopathy prediction, and onset followed a median approximately 6 months later.

The CDR3 loop spans 12 amino acids. V was clipped by 0 bases and J by 8 bases, with 8 bases between them. The V gene's germline CDR1 is SGHRS and CDR2 YFSETQ. This TCR derives from a woman aged 25 to 39 with Graves' ophthalmopathy. Sequencing was carried out using blood. This chain connects TRBV5-1 to TRBJ1-2; D uncertain. The CDR3 sequence is CASSLDGKGYTF. CDR3 DNA: TGCGCCAGCAGCTTGGACGGAAAAGGCTACACCTTC.